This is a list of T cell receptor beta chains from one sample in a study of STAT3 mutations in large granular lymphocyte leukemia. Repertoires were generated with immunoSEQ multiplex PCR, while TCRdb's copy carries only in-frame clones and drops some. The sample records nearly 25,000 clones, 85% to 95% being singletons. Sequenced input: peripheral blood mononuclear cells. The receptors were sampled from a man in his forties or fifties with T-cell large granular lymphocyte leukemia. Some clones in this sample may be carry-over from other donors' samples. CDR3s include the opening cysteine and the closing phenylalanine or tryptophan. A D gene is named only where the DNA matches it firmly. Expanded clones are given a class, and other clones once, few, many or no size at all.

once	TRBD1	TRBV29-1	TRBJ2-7	CSVGGRDRDEQYF	TGCAGCGTCGGGGGACGGGACAGGGACGAGCAGTACTTC
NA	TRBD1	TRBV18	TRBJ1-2	CASNAGQAVAPIYGYTF	TGTGCCAGTAACGCTGGACAGGCGGTGGCACCCATCTATGGCTACACCTTC
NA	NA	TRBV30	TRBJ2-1	CAWSDGASGNEQFF	TGTGCCTGGAGTGACGGGGCGTCGGGCAATGAGCAGTTCTTC
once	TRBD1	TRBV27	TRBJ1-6	CASSPLDRDNSPLHF	TGTGCCAGCAGTCCGTTGGACAGGGACAATTCACCCCTCCACTTT
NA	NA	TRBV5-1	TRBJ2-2	CASSLDRPNTGELFF	TGCGCCAGCAGCTTAGACAGGCCGAACACCGGGGAGCTGTTTTTT
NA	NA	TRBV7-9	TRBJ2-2	CASSLESGGELFF	TGTGCCAGCAGCTTAGAGTCGGGCGGGGAGCTGTTTTTT
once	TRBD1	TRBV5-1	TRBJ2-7	CASSLWGQGYEQYF	TGCGCCAGCAGCTTGTGGGGACAGGGATACGAGCAGTACTTC
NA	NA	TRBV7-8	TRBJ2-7	CASSPREFGQYF	TGTGCCAGCAGCCCAAGGGAGTTCGGGCAGTACTTC
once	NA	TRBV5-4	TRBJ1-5	CASSFDRDQPQHF	TGTGCCAGCAGCTTCGACAGAGATCAGCCCCAGCATTTT
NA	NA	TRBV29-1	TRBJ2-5	CSVVTFAETQYF	TGCAGCGTTGTCACATTCGCGGAGACCCAGTACTTC
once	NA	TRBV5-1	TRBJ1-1	CASSQELKNTEAFF	TGCGCCAGCAGCCAGGAACTAAAGAACACTGAAGCTTTCTTT
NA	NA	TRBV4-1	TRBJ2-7	CASSQTTFSSYEQYF	TGCGCCAGCAGCCAAACCACCTTCAGCTCCTACGAGCAGTACTTC
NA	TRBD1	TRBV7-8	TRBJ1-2	CASSLTQPGQGRGYTF	TGTGCCAGCAGCTTAACGCAACCCGGACAGGGAAGGGGCTACACCTTC
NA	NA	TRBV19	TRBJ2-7	CASSIVSDGEEQYF	TGTGCCAGTAGTATAGTCTCAGACGGGGAAGAGCAGTACTTC
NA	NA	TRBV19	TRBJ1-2	CASEGYTF	TGTGCCAGTGAAGGCTACACCTTC
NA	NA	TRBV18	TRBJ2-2	CASSPIMTGPGELFF	TGTGCCAGCTCACCAATTATGACGGGGCCCGGGGAGCTGTTTTTT
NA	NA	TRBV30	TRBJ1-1	CAWMAIGDTEAFF	TGTGCCTGGATGGCGATTGGGGACACTGAAGCTTTCTTT
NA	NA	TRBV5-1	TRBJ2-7	CASSLAEGRQYF	TGCGCCAGCAGCTTGGCCGAGGGACGGCAGTACTTC
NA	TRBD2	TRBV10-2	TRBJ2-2	CASRGLAVNTGELFF	TGCGCCAGCAGGGGACTAGCGGTAAACACCGGGGAGCTGTTTTTT
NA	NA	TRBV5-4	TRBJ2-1	CASSLGRIYNDEQFF	TGTGCCAGCAGCTTGGGACGGATATACAATGATGAGCAGTTCTTC
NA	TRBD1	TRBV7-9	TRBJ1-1	CASSLQGTDAFF	TGTGCCAGCAGCTTACAGGGGACAGATGCTTTCTTT
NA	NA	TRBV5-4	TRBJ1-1	CASSFQGGATEAFF	TGTGCCAGCAGCTTTCAGGGAGGTGCCACTGAAGCTTTCTTT
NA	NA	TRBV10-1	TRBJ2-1	CASSEDSGHEQFF	TGCGCCAGCAGTGAGGACAGCGGACATGAGCAGTTCTTC
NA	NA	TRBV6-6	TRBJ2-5	CASSFRGGQETQYF	TGTGCCAGCAGTTTCAGGGGAGGCCAAGAGACCCAGTACTTC
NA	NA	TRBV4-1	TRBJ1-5	CASSQDHLSNQPQHF	TGCGCCAGCAGCCAAGATCATCTGAGCAATCAGCCCCAGCATTTT
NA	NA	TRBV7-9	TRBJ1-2	CASSLEGTGGYTF	TGTGCCAGCAGCTTAGAGGGAACAGGAGGCTACACCTTC
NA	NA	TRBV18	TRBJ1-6	CASSDNSGSPLHF	TGTGCCAGCTCAGACAACTCTGGGTCACCCCTCCACTTT
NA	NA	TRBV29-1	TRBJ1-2	CSVRGGKEDTF	TGCAGCGTCCGCGGGGGCAAGGAGGACACCTTC
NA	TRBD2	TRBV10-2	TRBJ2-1	CATYAWGLVNEQFF	TGCGCCACCTACGCTTGGGGACTAGTCAATGAGCAGTTCTTC
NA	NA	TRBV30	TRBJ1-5	CAWSRGAWQPQHF	TGTGCCTGGAGTCGAGGTGCTTGGCAGCCCCAGCATTTT
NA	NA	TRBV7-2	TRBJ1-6	CASSRYNSPLHF	TGTGCCAGCAGCCGCTATAATTCACCCCTCCACTTT
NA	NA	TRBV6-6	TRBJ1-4	CASSPGSTNEKLFF	TGTGCCAGCAGCCCGGGGTCAACTAATGAAAAACTGTTTTTT
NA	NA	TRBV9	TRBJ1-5	CASSVAPLYGTQHF	TGTGCCAGCAGCGTAGCCCCCCTCTATGGGACCCAGCATTTT
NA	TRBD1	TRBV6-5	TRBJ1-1	CASSYLGRGLVTEAFF	TGTGCCAGCAGTTACTTGGGCAGGGGGCTCGTCACTGAAGCTTTCTTT
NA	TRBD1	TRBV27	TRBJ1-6	CASRPKQGIYSPLHF	TGTGCCAGCAGACCTAAACAGGGGATTTATTCACCCCTCCACTTT
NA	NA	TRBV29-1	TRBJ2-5	CSVEWGRETQYF	TGCAGCGTTGAGTGGGGGCGGGAGACCCAGTACTTC
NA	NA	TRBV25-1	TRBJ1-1	CASSVRSEAFF	TGTGCCAGCAGTGTTCGATCTGAAGCTTTCTTT
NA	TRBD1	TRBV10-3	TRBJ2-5	CAISSDRGEETQYF	TGTGCCATCAGCTCGGACAGGGGAGAAGAGACCCAGTACTTC
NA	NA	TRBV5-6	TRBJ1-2	CASSRGSGRGGYTF	TGTGCCAGCAGCCGTGGTTCCGGCAGGGGTGGCTACACCTTC
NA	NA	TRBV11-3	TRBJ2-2	CASSPPLPRGLNTGELFF	TGTGCCAGCAGCCCCCCCCTCCCCCGGGGGTTGAACACCGGGGAGCTGTTTTTT
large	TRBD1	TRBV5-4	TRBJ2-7	CASSLAGTGISYEQYF	TGTGCCAGCAGCTTGGCAGGGACAGGAATATCCTACGAGCAGTACTTC
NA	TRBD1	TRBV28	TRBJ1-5	CASQTGGYQPQHF	TGTGCCAGCCAGACAGGGGGCTATCAGCCCCAGCATTTT
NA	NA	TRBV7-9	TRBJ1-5	CASSLGSDSNQPQHF	TGTGCCAGCAGCTTAGGCAGCGATAGCAATCAGCCCCAGCATTTT
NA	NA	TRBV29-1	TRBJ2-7	CSAQGENSYEQYF	TGCAGCGCTCAAGGAGAAAACTCCTACGAGCAGTACTTC
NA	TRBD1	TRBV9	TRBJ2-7	CASSDSGTDSSYEQYF	TGTGCCAGCAGCGACTCCGGGACAGACAGCTCCTACGAGCAGTACTTC
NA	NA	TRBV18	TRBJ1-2	CASSLNRVGYGYTF	TGTGCCAGCTCACTCAACAGGGTGGGGTATGGCTACACCTTC
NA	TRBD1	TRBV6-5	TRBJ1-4	CASSAGGQREKLFF	TGTGCCAGCAGTGCAGGGGGGCAACGTGAAAAACTGTTTTTT
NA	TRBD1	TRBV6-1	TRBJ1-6	CASSEWGGPGGSPLHF	TGTGCCAGCAGTGAATGGGGGGGGCCAGGGGGTTCACCCCTCCACTTT